The 30 T cell receptor beta chains presented below share a single source sample, sequenced in a study of regulatory T cells in long-lasting Graves disease. Stated time point: newly diagnosed GD, antithyroid drugs for less than 3 months. RNA extracted from PBMCs served as the sequencing template. Libraries of TCR beta came from iRepertoire HTBI primers plus Arm-PCR of CDR3 regions. TCRdb re-called the multiplex PCR reads with MiXCR, one entry per CDR3 protein. The sample has 560,000 or so distinct CDR3 sequences; 15% to 20% are singletons. These data were likewise used in another study, on T cells in Graves' hyperthyroidism and ophthalmopathy.

This sample comprised peripheral blood mononuclear cells (PBMCs), obtained at new diagnosis, from a patient treated with antithyroid drugs. The receptors originated from a man aged 18-30 years with Graves disease.

This clonotype was detected ten times or more. The chain uses TRBV7-9 and TRBJ2-1; D unclear. V lost 6 bases to trimming and J lost 6 bases, with 15 bases between them. The germline gives CDR1 SEHNR, CDR2 FQNEAQ (reference sequence). This CDR3 spans 14 amino acids. This CDR3 reads CASRDPASSNEQFF. The CDR3 bases are TGTGCCAGCAGGGACCCCGCTTCGAGCAATGAGCAGTTCTTC.

This clonotype has ten or more counts. The chain carries TRBV6-5 and TRBJ2-1, with D perhaps matching TRBD2 (5 bases). The ends were cut back, 2 bases at V and 14 bases at J, with 13 bases in the middle. Germline V gives CDR1 MNHEY, CDR2 SVGAGI. The CDR3 has 12 residues. The CDR3: CASSYPGLGEFF. CDR3 bases: TGTGCCAGCAGTTACCCCGGACTGGGAGAGTTCTTC.

At least ten counts were recorded for this clonotype. The V and J genes are TRBV30 and TRBJ2-7; no definite D call. The V and J ends lost 0 bases and 3 bases respectively, with 9 bases between them. CDR3 size: 13 residues. CDR1 is GTSNPN, CDR2 SVGIG, per germline (reference sequence). The CDR3 DNA reads TGTGCCTGGAGTGTAGGCCGAATCTACGAGCAGTACTTC. Residues: CAWSVGRIYEQYF.

The genes are TRBV5-4 and TRBJ2-5; maybe TRBD2 (6 bases). Germline CDR1 reads SGHNT; CDR2 reads YYREEE (reference sequence). The CDR3 consists of 16 residues. V dropped 7 bases and J dropped 3 bases, with 22 bases sitting between them. The CDR3 sequence is CASGREDPGLKETQYF. CDR3 DNA sequence: TGTGCCAGCGGCCGCGAGGACCCGGGACTCAAAGAGACCCAGTACTTC.

The chain carries TRBV6-9 and TRBJ1-4; maybe TRBD1 (5 bases). Germline CDR1 and CDR2: MNHGY and SVAAGI. Trimming stripped 3 bases from V and 5 bases from J, with 16 bases between. This CDR3 contains 16 residues. The CDR3 DNA is TGTGCCAGCAGTTACTCGAAGCAGGGCACAAATGAAAAACTGTTTTTT. It encodes CASSYSKQGTNEKLFF.

This clonotype was counted many times. This rearrangement joins TRBV28 to TRBJ1-3; D gene unclear. The CDR3 extends over 15 amino acids. The germline V gene encodes CDR1 MDHEN and CDR2 SYDVKM. V lost 2 bases and J lost 0, with 8 bases in between. The CDR3 region has the DNA TGTGCCAGCAGTTTAGCCCCTAGCTCTGGAAACACCATATATTTT. It translates to CASSLAPSSGNTIYF.

At least ten counts were recorded for this clonotype. The chain combines TRBV11-3 with TRBJ2-7, with D unresolved. The CDR3 spans 9 residues. CDR1 is SGHNT, CDR2 YENEEA, per germline. Trimming cost V 7 bases and J 12 bases, with 10 bases left between them. CDR3: CASTLDPYF. The CDR3 nucleotides are TGTGCCAGCACCCTCGATCCGTACTTC. Full variable domain (missing parts from reference TRBV11-3 and TRBJ2-7): EAGVVQSPRYKIIEKKQPVAFWCNPISGHNTLYWYLQNLGQGPELLIRYENEEAVDDSQLPKDRFSAERLKGVDSTLKIQPAELGDSAVYLCASTLDPYFGPGTRLTVT.

This clonotype was seen repeatedly, ten times or more. Written as DNA, the CDR3 is TGTGCCAGCAGCACCGGACTAGCGGGAGGGGATGAGCAGTTCTTC. This translates into CASSTGLAGGDEQFF. The chain uses TRBV11-2 and TRBJ2-1, with 15 bases fitting TRBD2. V was pared by 5 bases and J by 8 bases, with 4 bases of the junction left unmatched. The germline V gene encodes CDR1 SGHAT and CDR2 FQNNGV. This CDR3 has 15 residues.

The rearrangement uses TRBV13 and TRBJ2-5; D is unclear. Trimming took off 3 bases at V and 3 bases at J, with 14 bases between the two ends. The V gene's germline CDR1 is PRHDT and CDR2 FYEKMQ (reference sequence). CDR3 size: 15 residues. CDR3 protein: CASSFLVNSEETQYF. The CDR3 DNA follows: TGTGCCAGCAGCTTCCTCGTGAATTCAGAAGAGACCCAGTACTTC.

The chain is built from TRBV7-9 and TRBJ2-1; 10 positions match TRBD2. Looked up from germline, CDR1 is SEHNR and CDR2 is FQNEAQ (reference sequence). V trimming: 4 bases; J trimming: 8 bases; junction bases outside the gene matches: 14. This CDR3 has 17 residues. CDR3 sequence reads: CASSSGTSVLQYDEQFF. CDR3 bases: TGTGCCAGCAGCTCCGGGACTAGCGTTCTTCAGTATGATGAGCAGTTCTTC.

This clonotype was observed a few times. The V call is TRBV27, the J call TRBJ2-5; D is unclear. Germline lookup yields CDR1 MNHEY and CDR2 SMNVEV (reference sequence). Trimming left V 2 bases short and J 0 bases short, with 10 bases between. The CDR3 spans 15 residues. The CDR3 sequence: CASSLSWTYQETQYF. In nucleotides, the CDR3 is TGTGCCAGCAGTTTAAGTTGGACGTACCAAGAGACCCAGTACTTC.

This clonotype showed up many times. The genes are TRBV12-5 and TRBJ2-1; D call uncertain. Trimming cost V 5 bases and J 10 bases, with 9 bases left between them. The CDR3 has 11 residues. The germline V gene encodes CDR1 LGHNT and CDR2 FRNRAP. DNA for the CDR3: TGTGCTAGTGGTACTTTGCACGAGCAGTTCTTC. It codes for CASGTLHEQFF.

The rearrangement uses TRBV4-1 and TRBJ2-7, with a weak D call TRBD2 (6 bases). CDR1 and CDR2 from the germline V gene are MGHRA and YSYEKL. CDR3 length equals 16 residues. V dropped 4 bases and J dropped 0 bases, with 16 bases sitting between them. CDR3 amino acids: CASSPHGAGISYEQYF. The DNA of the CDR3 is TGCGCCAGCAGCCCCCACGGGGCGGGGATCTCCTACGAGCAGTACTTC.

The genes are TRBV30 and TRBJ2-2; TRBD2 matches 8 bases. Germline assignment: CDR1 GTSNPN and CDR2 SVGIG (reference sequence). The J segment lost 6 bases and the V segment lost 0 bases, leaving 0 bases of the junction unmatched. This CDR3 contains 13 residues. CDR3 residues: CAWSVTSAGELFF. Here the CDR3 DNA reads TGTGCCTGGAGTGTGACTAGCGCCGGGGAGCTGTTTTTT.

This clonotype was found many times. The V call is TRBV5-6, the J call TRBJ2-1; D is ambiguous. CDR3 size: 13 residues. Per germline, CDR1 SGHDT and CDR2 YYEEEE. V was shortened by 7 bases and J by 0 bases, with 8 bases between the two germline ends. The CDR3 protein is CASLRLSYNEQFF. The DNA for the CDR3 is TGTGCCAGCCTGAGACTCTCCTACAATGAGCAGTTCTTC. The variable domain in full, completed from reference TRBV5-6 and TRBJ2-1, reads DAGVTQSPTHLIKTRGQQVTLRCSPKSGHDTVSWYQQALGQGPQFIFQYYEEEERQRGNFPDRFSGHQFPNYSSELNVNALLLGDSALYLCASLRLSYNEQFFGPGTRLTVL.

This chain joins TRBV24-1 and TRBJ2-1; D is ambiguous. The CDR3 runs 19 residues. The ends were cut back, 1 base at V and 1 base at J, with 19 bases in the middle. The germline V gene has CDR1 KGHDR and CDR2 SFDVKD. CDR3 bases: TGTGCCACCAGTGATTTTCCTCCGTATGGGCGGATGTCCTACAATGAGCAGTTCTTC. It specifies CATSDFPPYGRMSYNEQFF.

A remark on this clonotype: A much bigger clone sits one base away, suggesting this may be a read error. The V call is TRBV28, the J call TRBJ1-4; weak D call: TRBD1 (6 bases). The germline gives CDR1 MDHEN, CDR2 SYDVKM. The CDR3 consists of 11 residues. This CDR3 is CATGMGEKLVF. CDR3 DNA: TGTGCAACAGGGATGGGTGAAAAACTGGTTTTT.

This clonotype came up many times. The chain combines TRBV6-1 with TRBJ1-5; D ambiguous. The CDR3 is 14 residues long. Germline-derived CDR1 and CDR2 are MNHNS and SASEGT. V lost 3 bases to trimming and J lost 0 bases, with 6 bases between them. The CDR3 coding sequence is TGTGCCAGCAGTGAGGCTTTTAGCAATCAGCCCCAGCATTTT. It is translated as CASSEAFSNQPQHF.

The V gene is TRBV25-1, the J gene TRBJ2-1; D may be TRBD1 (5 bases). V was cut by 3 bases and J by 5 bases, with 11 bases left in between. The CDR3 has 14 residues. The germline V gene encodes CDR1 MGHDK and CDR2 SYGVNS. This CDR3 reads CASSDYRFNNEQFF. In DNA, the CDR3 is TGTGCCAGCAGTGACTACAGGTTCAACAATGAGCAGTTCTTC.

This clonotype came up many times. The V call is TRBV12-3 or TRBV12-4, the J call TRBJ2-3; D gene ambiguous. The V and J ends lost 4 bases and 5 bases respectively, with 19 bases between them. The CDR3 covers 16 residues. CDR3 bases: TGTGCCAGCAGTTACCCTCAGCGAACATGGGGAGATACGCAGTATTTT. As protein: CASSYPQRTWGDTQYF.

This clonotype was counted at least ten times. This chain links TRBV28 with TRBJ1-5, with a possible D match to TRBD1 (5 bases). The CDR3 consists of 14 residues. CDR1 MDHEN and CDR2 SYDVKM come from the germline V gene. The V end lost 7 bases, the J end lost 3 bases, and 13 bases lay between the germline ends. CDR3 in amino acids: CASTRDATNQPQHF. CDR3 DNA: TGTGCCAGCACCAGGGACGCTACCAATCAGCCCCAGCATTTT.

This clonotype was seen only a few times. The rearrangement uses TRBV4-1 and TRBJ1-5; the D is unclear. V lost 4 bases, J lost 5 bases, and 9 bases lay in between. Germline lookup yields CDR1 MGHRA and CDR2 YSYEKL. The CDR3 extends over 13 amino acids. Here the CDR3 reads CASSLDRYQPQHF. In DNA, the CDR3 is TGCGCCAGCAGCCTTGACCGATATCAGCCCCAGCATTTT.

This clonotype has at least ten counts. The chain combines TRBV4-1 with TRBJ1-1, with D unresolved. Trimming left V 0 bases short and J 6 bases short, with 11 bases between. The CDR3 length is 14 residues. Germline CDR1 is MGHRA and CDR2 is YSYEKL. CDR3 amino acids: CASSQEGVSAEAFF. Written as DNA, the CDR3 is TGCGCCAGCAGCCAAGAGGGAGTTAGCGCTGAAGCTTTCTTT.

The chain has TRBV30 and TRBJ2-2; TRBD2 matches 9 bases. From germline, CDR1 is GTSNPN and CDR2 SVGIG (reference sequence). V dropped 4 bases and J dropped 0; count of bases not matched to a gene: 3. There are 15 residues in the CDR3. This CDR3 reads CAWTPSGANTGELFF. The CDR3 DNA reads as TGTGCCTGGACCCCTAGCGGGGCGAACACCGGGGAGCTGTTTTTT.

The genes are TRBV11-2 and TRBJ2-1; D is uncertain. The V gene lost 5 bases and the J gene lost 4 bases, with 6 bases spanning the gap. The germline gives CDR1 SGHAT, CDR2 FQNNGV. CDR3 length: 12 residues. The CDR3 DNA reads TGTGCCAGCAGCATTATTTACAATGAGCAGTTCTTC. As protein: CASSIIYNEQFF.

Ten or more counts support this clonotype. The V gene is TRBV28, the J gene TRBJ1-5; D remains ambiguous. CDR3 length: 16 residues. Germline assignment: CDR1 MDHEN and CDR2 SYDVKM. V lost 6 bases, J lost 4 bases, and 19 bases lay in between. The CDR3 sequence is CASRRIAPPLNQPQHF. The CDR3 bases are TGTGCCAGCAGGCGCATTGCCCCACCTCTTAATCAGCCCCAGCATTTT. Looking up the rest from reference TRBV28 and TRBJ1-5 gives the full variable domain: DVKVTQSSRYLVKRTGEKVFLECVQDMDHENMFWYRQDPGLGLRLIYFSYDVKMKEKGDIPEGYSVSREKKERFSLILESASTNQTSMYLCASRRIAPPLNQPQHFGDGTRLSIL.

This clonotype has just a few counts. The chain employs TRBV19 and TRBJ2-3, with 7 bases fitting TRBD2. Looked up from germline, CDR1 is LNHDA and CDR2 is SQIVND (reference sequence). The CDR3 runs 16 residues. J lost 2 bases, V lost 5 bases, and 10 bases had no gene match. This chain's CDR3 is CASSLRLAENTDTQYF. DNA for the CDR3: TGTGCCAGTAGTTTACGACTAGCAGAAAACACAGATACGCAGTATTTT.

At least ten counts were recorded for this clonotype. The rearrangement links TRBV20-1 to TRBJ2-7; D gene uncertain. Germline loops: CDR1 DFQATT, CDR2 SNEGSKA (reference sequence). Trimming removed 3 bases from V and 2 bases from J, with 8 bases in between. There are 12 residues in the CDR3. This CDR3 reads CSASQGPYEQYF. In DNA form, the CDR3 reads TGCAGTGCTAGTCAAGGACCCTACGAGCAGTACTTC.

This clonotype was detected only a few times. The gene calls are TRBV5-1 and TRBJ2-7, with D unresolved. Trimming stripped 0 bases from V and 2 bases from J, with 6 bases between. This CDR3 comprises 13 residues. The germline V gene encodes CDR1 SGHRS and CDR2 YFSETQ. The CDR3 DNA reads as TGCGCCAGCAGCTTGGAAGTTCCCTACGAGCAGTACTTC. Translation: CASSLEVPYEQYF.

This chain links TRBV7-6 with TRBJ2-3, with unresolved D. CDR3 length: 15 residues. V lost 5 bases and J lost 4, with 16 bases in between. Germline V lookup: CDR1 SGHVS, CDR2 FNYEAQ. CDR3 in amino acids: CASSRRHGNPDTQYF. CDR3 DNA sequence: TGTGCCAGCAGCCGCAGACATGGGAACCCAGATACGCAGTATTTT.